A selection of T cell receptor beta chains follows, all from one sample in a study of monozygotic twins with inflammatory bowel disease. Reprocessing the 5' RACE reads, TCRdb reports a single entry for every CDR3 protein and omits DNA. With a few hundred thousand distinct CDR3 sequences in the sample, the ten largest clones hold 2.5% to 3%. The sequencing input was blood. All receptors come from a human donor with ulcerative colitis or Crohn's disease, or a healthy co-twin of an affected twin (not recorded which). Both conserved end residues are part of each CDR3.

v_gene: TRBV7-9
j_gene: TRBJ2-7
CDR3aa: CASSLVPSYEQYF

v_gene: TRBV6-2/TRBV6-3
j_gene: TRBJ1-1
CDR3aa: CASTPTGKGTEAFF

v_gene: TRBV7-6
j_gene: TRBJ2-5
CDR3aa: CASRRSSGGPETQYF

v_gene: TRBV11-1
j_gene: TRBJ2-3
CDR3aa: CASSLVGLRERGNTDTQYF

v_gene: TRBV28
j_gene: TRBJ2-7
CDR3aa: CASVRKVRNEQYF

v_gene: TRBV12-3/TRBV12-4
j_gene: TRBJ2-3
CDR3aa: CASSLLAGTDTQYF

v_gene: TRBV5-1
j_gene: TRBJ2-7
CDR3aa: CASSLGQLGYEQYF

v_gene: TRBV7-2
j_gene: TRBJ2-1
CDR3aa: CASSLEPSFSYNEQFF

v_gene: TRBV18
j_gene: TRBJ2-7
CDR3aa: CASSLRQATYEQYF

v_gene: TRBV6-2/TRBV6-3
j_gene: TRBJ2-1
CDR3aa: CASSYSALAGVVNEQFF

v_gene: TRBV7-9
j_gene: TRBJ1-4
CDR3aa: CAGSLERDLLIF

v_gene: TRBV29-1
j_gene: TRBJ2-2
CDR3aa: CSVEGPGTGYGGELFF

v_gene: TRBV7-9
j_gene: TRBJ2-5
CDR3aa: CASSSLDTQETQYF

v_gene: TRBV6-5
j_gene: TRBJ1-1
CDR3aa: CASHRGGIGEAFF

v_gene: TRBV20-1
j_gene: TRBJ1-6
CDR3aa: CSATGQGMPGGNSPLHF

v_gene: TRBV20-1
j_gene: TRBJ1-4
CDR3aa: CSASSGSDANEKLFF

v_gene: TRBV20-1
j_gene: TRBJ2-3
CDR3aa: CSASVGEFTDTQYF

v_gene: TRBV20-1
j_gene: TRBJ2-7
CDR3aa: CSARVIAGSYEQYF

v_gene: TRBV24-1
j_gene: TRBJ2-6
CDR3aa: CATSVAGSSGANVLTF

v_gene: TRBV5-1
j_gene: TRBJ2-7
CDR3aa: CASSQGHSWSYEQYF

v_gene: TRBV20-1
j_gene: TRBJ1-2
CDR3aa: CSAPEGGRNYGYTF

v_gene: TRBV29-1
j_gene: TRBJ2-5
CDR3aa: CSTFRRQGSETQYF

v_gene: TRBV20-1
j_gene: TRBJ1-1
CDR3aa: CSARHRLNTEAFF

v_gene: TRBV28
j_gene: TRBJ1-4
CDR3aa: CASRTGGTSNEKLFF

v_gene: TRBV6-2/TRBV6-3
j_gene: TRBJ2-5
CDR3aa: CASTPAFQETQYF

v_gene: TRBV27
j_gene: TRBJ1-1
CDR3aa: CASSLVRGQQAFF